This T cell receptor beta chain appears in the sequencing data of a study of a mutant IDH1 vaccine in newly diagnosed glioma. Trimming removed 5 bases from V and 5 bases from J, with 18 bases in between. Germline-derived CDR1 and CDR2 are SQVTM and ANQGSEA. The CDR3 contains 14 residues. Time point given: baseline, week 1 (first vaccination visit). The treatment is: pre-vaccination baseline after standard-of-care therapy. Measured with immunoSEQ multiplex PCR; TCRdb has only the in-frame clones, and not every one. Of tens of thousands of clones in the sample, about four fifths are singletons; the top ten hold approximately 7%.

This TCR was sampled from a woman in her forties or fifties with glioma. The source was PBMCs, collected from a glioma patient treated with radiotherapy, temozolomide or both. The V call is TRBV29-1, the J call TRBJ1-2; TRBD1 is a possible D gene (5 bases). The CDR3 loop reads CSVKMGVRGYGYTF. The CDR3 coding sequence is TGCAGCGTTAAAATGGGGGTGAGAGGGTATGGCTACACCTTC.